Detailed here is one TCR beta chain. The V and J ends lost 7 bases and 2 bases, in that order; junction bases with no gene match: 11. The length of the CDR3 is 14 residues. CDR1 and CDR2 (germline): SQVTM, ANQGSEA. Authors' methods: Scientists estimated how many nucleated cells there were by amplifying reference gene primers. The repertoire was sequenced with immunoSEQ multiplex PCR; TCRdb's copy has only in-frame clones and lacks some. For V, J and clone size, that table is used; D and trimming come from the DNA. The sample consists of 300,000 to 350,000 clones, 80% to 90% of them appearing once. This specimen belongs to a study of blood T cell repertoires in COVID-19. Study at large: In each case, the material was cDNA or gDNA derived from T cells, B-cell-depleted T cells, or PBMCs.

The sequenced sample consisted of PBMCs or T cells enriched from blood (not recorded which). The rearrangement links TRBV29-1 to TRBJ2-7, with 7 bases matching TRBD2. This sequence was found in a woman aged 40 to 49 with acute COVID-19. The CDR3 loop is CSAPGREYPYEQYF. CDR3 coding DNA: TGCAGCGCCCCGGGGAGGGAATACCCCTACGAGCAGTACTTC.